Shown below are 24 T cell receptor beta chains from a single sample sequenced in a study of CD8 T cells in ankylosing spondylitis. Via MiXCR, TCRdb re-called the 5' RACE reads, giving one row per CDR3 protein. The sample shows around 340,000 distinct CDR3 sequences, roughly 20% of them seen only once. Sequencing was carried out using blood, either unsorted or a sorted T cell fraction (not recorded which). These receptors all stem from a male donor with ankylosing spondylitis or in good health (not recorded which).

CDR3 nucleotides: TGTGCCAGGAGCCCGGAGATCCTCTACGAGCAGTACTTC. The encoded protein is CARSPEILYEQYF. V usage is TRBV7-2 and J usage is TRBJ2-7; D gene unclear. Germline lookup yields CDR1 SGHTA and CDR2 FQGNSA. CDR3 length: 13 amino acids. Trimming shortened V by 9 bases and J by 3 bases, and 15 bases separated the two germline ends.

This clonotype has more than one count but fewer than ten. This sequence joins TRBV27 and TRBJ2-3; 7 positions match TRBD2. The CDR3 consists of 14 residues. The J segment lost 2 bases and the V segment lost 6 bases, leaving 5 bases of the junction unmatched. The germline V gene encodes CDR1 MNHEY and CDR2 SMNVEV (reference sequence). The CDR3 reads CASRPAGFTDTQYF. The CDR3 nucleotides are TGTGCCAGCAGACCAGCGGGGTTCACAGATACGCAGTATTTT.

This clonotype was detected ten times or more. The chain employs TRBV12-3 or TRBV12-4 and TRBJ1-2; 9 bases are a match to TRBD1. With V trimmed by 5 bases and J by 5 bases, 6 bases remained unmatched. The CDR3 length is 14 residues. The CDR3 bases are TGTGCCAGCAGTGGGACAGGGCGTTTTTATGGCTACACCTTC. Encoded protein: CASSGTGRFYGYTF.

In this sample, this clonotype turned up a few times. The chain links TRBV29-1 to TRBJ2-7, with D perhaps matching TRBD1 or TRBD2 (5 bases each). The CDR3 sequence is 13 residues long. Trimming shortened V by 5 bases and J by 5 bases, and 16 bases separated the two germline ends. Germline assignment: CDR1 SQVTM and CDR2 ANQGSEA. DNA for the CDR3: TGCAGCGTTTCTGCAGAGGGGAACCACGAGCAGTACTTC. This gives the protein CSVSAEGNHEQYF.

This clonotype came up a few times. The chain joins TRBV29-1 to TRBJ2-2; D is perhaps TRBD2 (5 bases). This CDR3 spans 14 amino acids. The V end was cut by 7 bases, the J end by 3 bases, with 15 bases between. Germline CDR1 is SQVTM and CDR2 is ANQGSEA. Here the CDR3 reads CSALTAGYTGELFF. In DNA form, the CDR3 reads TGCAGCGCACTAACGGCGGGTTACACCGGGGAGCTGTTTTTT.

The rearrangement links TRBV29-1 to TRBJ1-4, with D unresolved. V was trimmed by 7 bases and J by 8 bases, leaving 8 bases between them. The CDR3 has 10 amino acids. The V gene's germline CDR1 is SQVTM and CDR2 ANQGSEA. The CDR3 DNA sequence: TGCAGCGCCTTCGGAGAAAAACTGTTTTTT. Amino acid sequence: CSAFGEKLFF.

The chain carries TRBV29-1 and TRBJ1-1, with TRBD1 matching over 7 bases. V was pared by 7 bases and J by 11 bases, with 7 bases of the junction left unmatched. The germline CDR1 and CDR2 sequences are SQVTM and ANQGSEA. This CDR3 region has 10 residues. The CDR3 loop reads CSDTGEAAFF. CDR3 coding DNA: TGCAGCGATACAGGGGAGGCCGCTTTCTTT.

This clonotype appeared many times. The gene calls are TRBV12-3 or TRBV12-4 and TRBJ2-1; 10 nucleotides align to TRBD1. V shed 3 bases and J 14 bases; nucleotides not matched to a gene: 1. CDR3 size: 11 residues. CDR3 DNA sequence: TGTGCCAGCAGTTTGGGGACAGGGGAGTTCTTC. Translation gives CASSLGTGEFF.

The V gene is TRBV9, the J gene TRBJ2-5; 7 positions agree with TRBD1. This CDR3 region has 13 residues. CDR1 is SGDLS and CDR2 is YYNGEE in the germline V gene. J was trimmed by 6 bases and V by 2 bases; bases with no gene match: 4. The chain's CDR3 is CASSVQTGKTQYF. In DNA form, the CDR3 reads TGTGCCAGCAGCGTCCAGACAGGGAAGACCCAGTACTTC.

This rearrangement joins TRBV10-3 to TRBJ2-7; 7 nucleotides align to TRBD1. J lost 2 bases, V lost 2 bases, and 3 bases had no gene match. Per germline, CDR1 ENHRY and CDR2 SYGVKD. This CDR3 has 14 residues. The CDR3 region has the DNA TGTGCCATCAGTGAGACGGGACAGCCCTACGAGCAGTACTTC. This translates into CAISETGQPYEQYF.

This sequence joins TRBV10-3 and TRBJ2-1, with 7 bases identical to TRBD1. The junction had 6 bases not matched to a gene; V was cut back by 8 bases and J by 2 bases. The CDR3 has 14 amino acids. The germline V gene encodes CDR1 ENHRY and CDR2 SYGVKD. The CDR3 DNA reads as TGTGCCATCTCAACCGGGACAGCCTACAATGAGCAGTTCTTC. Translating gives CAISTGTAYNEQFF.

In this sample, this clonotype turned up a few times. The CDR3 DNA is TGTGCCAGCAACAGGGTGGTGGCTGAAGCTTTCTTT. Translated, it gives CASNRVVAEAFF. This sequence joins TRBV2 and TRBJ1-1, with a possible D match to TRBD1 (6 bases). Between the trimmed V and J ends, which lost 7 bases and 6 bases, there was a span of 12 bases. The CDR3 is made up of 12 amino acids. Germline assignment: CDR1 SNHLY and CDR2 FYNNEI.

In nucleotides, the CDR3 is TGTGCCAGCTCCGACGGGGGTGAAGCTTTCTTT. Translated, it gives CASSDGGEAFF. V gene TRBV19 combines with J gene TRBJ1-1; possibly TRBD1 for D (5 bases). Per germline, CDR1 LNHDA and CDR2 SQIVND (reference sequence). This CDR3 has 11 residues. V was clipped by 9 bases and J by 7 bases, with 12 bases between them.

This clonotype showed up just a few times. The gene calls are TRBV6-1 and TRBJ2-5; perhaps D is TRBD1 or TRBD2 (5 bases each). The CDR3 totals 15 residues. Per the germline V gene, CDR1 is MNHNS and CDR2 is SASEGT. With 6 bases removed from V and 5 bases from J, the gap between germline ends came to 19 bases. The CDR3 DNA is TGTGCCAGCAGCCCTCTATCGGGACCCCCGGAGACCCAGTACTTC. Its protein is CASSPLSGPPETQYF.

There are many counts of this clonotype. The rearrangement uses TRBV30 and TRBJ2-1; the match to TRBD2 covers 9 bases. The CDR3 loop spans 15 amino acids. V gave up 3 bases and J gave up 0 bases; unmatched junction bases: 3. CDR1 and CDR2 (germline): GTSNPN, SVGIG (reference sequence). The CDR3 coding sequence is TGTGCCTGGAGCGGAGCGGGGGGCTCCTACAATGAGCAGTTCTTC. It yields the protein CAWSGAGGSYNEQFF. Based on the CDR3 plus reference TRBV30 and TRBJ2-1, the full variable domain is SQTIHQWPATLVQPVGSPLSLECTVEGTSNPNLYWYRQAAGRGLQLLFYSVGIGQISSEVPQNLSASRPQDRQFILSSKKLLLSDSGFYLCAWSGAGGSYNEQFFGPGTRLTVL.

This clonotype turned up a few times. The CDR3: CASSRTRTGDYEQYF. CDR3 DNA sequence: TGTGCCAGCAGTCGCACCCGGACAGGGGACTACGAGCAGTACTTC. The chain joins TRBV27 to TRBJ2-7; TRBD1 agrees at 9 bases. The CDR3 loop spans 15 amino acids. Trimming removed 5 bases from V and 3 bases from J; junction bases left unmatched: 8. Germline CDR1 and CDR2: MNHEY and SMNVEV (reference sequence).

This rearrangement joins TRBV11-2 to TRBJ2-5, with D maybe TRBD2 (6 bases). The CDR3 length is 16 residues. Trimming took off 1 base at V and 2 bases at J, with 14 bases between the two ends. CDR1 and CDR2 (germline): SGHAT, FQNNGV. CDR3 protein: CASSLAAGLTQETQYF. DNA of the CDR3: TGTGCCAGCAGCTTAGCCGCGGGACTTACGCAAGAGACCCAGTACTTC.

The chain employs TRBV12-3 or TRBV12-4 and TRBJ1-5, with a tentative D call TRBD1 (5 bases). Trimming took 1 base from V and 6 from J, leaving 19 bases between them. The CDR3 covers 17 residues. The CDR3 spells CASSLEDNDRISQPQHF. In DNA, the CDR3 is TGTGCCAGCAGTTTAGAGGACAATGATAGGATATCTCAGCCCCAGCATTTT.

A few counts support this clonotype. The chain uses TRBV5-6 and TRBJ1-1; 9 bases fit TRBD1. The CDR3 is made up of 13 amino acids. Per germline, CDR1 SGHDT and CDR2 YYEEEE. The trim removed 4 bases at V and 4 bases at J, leaving 2 bases unmatched. The CDR3 protein is CASSGDRVTEAFF. CDR3 bases: TGTGCCAGCAGCGGGGACAGGGTCACTGAAGCTTTCTTT.

This clonotype showed up just a few times. The chain joins TRBV7-3 to TRBJ1-5; D is unclear. Germline V gene data show CDR1 as SGHTA and CDR2 as FQGTGA. The CDR3 length is 13 residues. V lost 11 bases, J lost 3 bases, and 14 bases lay in between. In DNA form, the CDR3 reads TGTGCCCTGCGGCAGGCAATCAATCAGCCCCAGCATTTT. Protein: CALRQAINQPQHF.

V usage is TRBV6-5 and J usage is TRBJ2-2; D uncertain. The CDR3 has 17 amino acids. Trimming took off 0 bases at V and 0 bases at J, with 11 bases between the two ends. The germline gives CDR1 MNHEY, CDR2 SVGAGI. CDR3 loop: CASSYSRSGSNTGELFF. CDR3 in DNA: TGTGCCAGCAGTTACTCGAGATCAGGATCGAACACCGGGGAGCTGTTTTTT.

This clonotype was recorded a few times. This chain links TRBV6-5 with TRBJ2-7; a weak D match, TRBD2 (7 bases). Germline CDR1 MNHEY, CDR2 SVGAGI. This CDR3 is 16 amino acids long. Trimming stripped 4 bases from V and 0 bases from J, with 16 bases between. The CDR3 loop is CASSSGKGGGSYEQYF. The CDR3 nucleotides are TGTGCCAGCAGTTCGGGGAAGGGAGGGGGCTCCTACGAGCAGTACTTC.

This clonotype has a handful of counts. The genes are TRBV9 and TRBJ2-2; D perhaps matches TRBD2 (6 bases). CDR1 and CDR2 from the germline V gene are SGDLS and YYNGEE. The CDR3 has 18 residues. Between the trimmed V and J ends, which lost 1 base and 3 bases, there was a span of 19 bases. The CDR3 sequence: CASSVTGTPRDYTGELFF. CDR3 DNA sequence: TGTGCCAGCAGCGTAACCGGGACCCCAAGGGACTACACCGGGGAGCTGTTTTTT.

The chain combines TRBV12-3 or TRBV12-4 with TRBJ2-7, with D tentatively TRBD1 (5 bases). Trimming shortened V by 3 bases and J by 2 bases, and 8 bases separated the two germline ends. CDR3 length equals 13 residues. The CDR3 here is CASSLSRAYEQYF. DNA for the CDR3: TGTGCCAGCAGTTTGAGCAGGGCCTACGAGCAGTACTTC.